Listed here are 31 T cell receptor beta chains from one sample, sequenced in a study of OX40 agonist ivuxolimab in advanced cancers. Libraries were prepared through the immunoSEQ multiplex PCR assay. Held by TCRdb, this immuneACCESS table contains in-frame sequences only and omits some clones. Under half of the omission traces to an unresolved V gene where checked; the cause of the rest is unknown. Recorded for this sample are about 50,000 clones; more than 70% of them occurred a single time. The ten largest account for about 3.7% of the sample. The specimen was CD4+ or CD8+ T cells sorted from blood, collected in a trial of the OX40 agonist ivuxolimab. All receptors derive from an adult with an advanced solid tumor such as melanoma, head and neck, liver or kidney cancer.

CDR3 sequence: CASSPRRQARETTGELFF. The CDR3 coding sequence is TGTGCCAGCTCACCCCGCCGACAGGCACGGGAGACCACCGGGGAGCTGTTTTTT. The J gene is TRBJ2-2, the V gene TRBV18, with D possibly called TRBD1 or TRBD2 (6 bases each). Trimming pared 3 bases from V and 4 bases from J, leaving 21 bases between. Germline CDR1 is KGHSH and CDR2 is LQKENI. The CDR3 runs to 18 residues.

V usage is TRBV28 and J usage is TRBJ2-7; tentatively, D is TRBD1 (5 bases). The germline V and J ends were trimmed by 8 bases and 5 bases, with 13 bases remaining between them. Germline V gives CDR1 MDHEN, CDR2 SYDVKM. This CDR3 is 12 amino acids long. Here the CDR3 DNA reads TGTGCCAGCTCATCAGGGCGTCACGAGCAGTACTTC. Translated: CASSSGRHEQYF.

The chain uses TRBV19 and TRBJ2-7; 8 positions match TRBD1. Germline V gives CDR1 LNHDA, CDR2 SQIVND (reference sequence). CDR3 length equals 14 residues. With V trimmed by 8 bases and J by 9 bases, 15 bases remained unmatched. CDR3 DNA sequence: TGTGCCAGTTCCGACAGGGGAGGAAACTTGGGGCAGTACTTC. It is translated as CASSDRGGNLGQYF.

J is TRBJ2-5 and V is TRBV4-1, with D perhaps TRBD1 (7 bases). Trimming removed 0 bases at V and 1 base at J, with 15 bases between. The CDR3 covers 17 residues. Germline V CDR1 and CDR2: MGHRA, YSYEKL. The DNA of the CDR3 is TGCGCCAGCAGCCAAGAGCCAGCAGGGGGGCTCCAAGAGACCCAGTACTTC. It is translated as CASSQEPAGGLQETQYF.

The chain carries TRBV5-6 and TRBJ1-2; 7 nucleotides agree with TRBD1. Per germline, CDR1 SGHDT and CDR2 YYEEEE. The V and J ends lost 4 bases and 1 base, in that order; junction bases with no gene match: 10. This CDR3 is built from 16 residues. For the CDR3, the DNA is TGTGCCAGCAGCCACGGGACAGCGAGTGGTAACTATGGCTACACCTTC. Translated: CASSHGTASGNYGYTF.

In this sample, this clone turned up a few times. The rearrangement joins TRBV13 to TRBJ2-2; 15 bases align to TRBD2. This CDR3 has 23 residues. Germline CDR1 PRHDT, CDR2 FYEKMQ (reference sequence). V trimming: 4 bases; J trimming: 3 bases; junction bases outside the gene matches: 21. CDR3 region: CASSYHRPGLAGGSSEDTGELFF. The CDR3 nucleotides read TGTGCCAGCAGCTATCACCGACCGGGACTAGCGGGAGGTAGCTCAGAGGACACCGGGGAGCTGTTTTTT.

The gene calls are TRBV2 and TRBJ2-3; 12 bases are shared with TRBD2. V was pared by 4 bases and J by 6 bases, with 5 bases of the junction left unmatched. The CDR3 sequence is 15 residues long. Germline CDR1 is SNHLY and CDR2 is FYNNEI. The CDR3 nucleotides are TGTGCCAGCAGTGTGAGGACTAGCGGGGCCGATACGCAGTATTTT. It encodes CASSVRTSGADTQYF.

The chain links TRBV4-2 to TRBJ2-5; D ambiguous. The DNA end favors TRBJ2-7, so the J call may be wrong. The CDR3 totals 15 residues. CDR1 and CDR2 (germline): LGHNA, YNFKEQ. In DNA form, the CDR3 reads TGTGCCAGCAGCCAAGACCCAGATAACTCCTACGAGCAGTACTTC. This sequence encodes CASSQDPDNSYEQYF.

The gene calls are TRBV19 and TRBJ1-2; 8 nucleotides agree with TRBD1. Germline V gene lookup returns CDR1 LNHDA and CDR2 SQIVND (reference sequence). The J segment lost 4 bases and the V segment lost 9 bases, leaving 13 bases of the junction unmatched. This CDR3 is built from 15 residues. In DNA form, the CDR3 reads TGTGCCAGCAAGCAGGACAGGGATTCTGGCTATGGCTACACCTTC. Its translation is CASKQDRDSGYGYTF.

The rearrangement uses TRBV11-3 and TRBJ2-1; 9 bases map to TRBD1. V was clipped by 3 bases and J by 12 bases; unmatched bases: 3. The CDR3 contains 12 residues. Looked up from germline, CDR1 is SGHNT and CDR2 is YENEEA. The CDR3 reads CASSFRQGGQFF. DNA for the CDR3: TGTGCCAGCAGCTTTCGACAGGGGGGGCAGTTCTTC.

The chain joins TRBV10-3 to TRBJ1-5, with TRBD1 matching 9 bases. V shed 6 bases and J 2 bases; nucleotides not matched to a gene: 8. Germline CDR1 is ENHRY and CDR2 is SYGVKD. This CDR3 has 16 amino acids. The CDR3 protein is CAISAGTGRGNQPQHF. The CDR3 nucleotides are TGTGCCATCAGCGCGGGGACAGGGCGAGGCAATCAGCCCCAGCATTTT.

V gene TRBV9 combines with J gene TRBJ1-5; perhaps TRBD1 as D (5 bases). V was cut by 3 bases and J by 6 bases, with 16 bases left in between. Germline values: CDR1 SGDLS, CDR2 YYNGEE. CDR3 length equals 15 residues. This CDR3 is CASSEGPGIGQPQHF. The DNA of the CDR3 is TGTGCCAGCAGCGAGGGACCGGGGATTGGTCAGCCCCAGCATTTT. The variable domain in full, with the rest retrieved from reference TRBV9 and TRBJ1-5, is DSGVTQTPKHLITATGQRVTLRCSPRSGDLSVYWYQQSLDQGLQFLIQYYNGEERAKGNILERFSAQQFPDLHSELNLSSLELGDSALYFCASSEGPGIGQPQHFGDGTRLSIL.

CDR3 nucleotides: TGCAGCGTTGAGGCTCCAGGGTGGGAGCAGTACTTC. Translation gives CSVEAPGWEQYF. The chain joins TRBV29-1 to TRBJ2-7; tentatively, D is TRBD1 (5 bases). Trimming took 3 bases from V and 7 from J, leaving 13 bases between them. The CDR3 sequence is 12 residues long. From germline, CDR1 is SQVTM and CDR2 ANQGSEA.

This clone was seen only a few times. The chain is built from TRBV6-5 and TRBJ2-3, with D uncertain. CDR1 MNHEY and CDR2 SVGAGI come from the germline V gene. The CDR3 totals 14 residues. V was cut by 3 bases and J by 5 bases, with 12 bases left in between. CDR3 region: CASSYRQKGDTQYF. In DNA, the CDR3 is TGTGCCAGCAGTTATCGGCAGAAGGGAGATACGCAGTATTTT.

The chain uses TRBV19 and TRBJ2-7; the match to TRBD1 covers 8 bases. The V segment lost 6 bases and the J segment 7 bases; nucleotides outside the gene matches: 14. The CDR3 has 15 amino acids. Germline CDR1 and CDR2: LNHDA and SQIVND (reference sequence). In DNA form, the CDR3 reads TGTGCCAGTAGCTGGTATCCAGGACAGGGTGGTGAGCAGTACTTC. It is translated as CASSWYPGQGGEQYF. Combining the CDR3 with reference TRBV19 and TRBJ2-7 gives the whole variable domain DGGITQSPKYLFRKEGQNVTLSCEQNLNHDAMYWYRQDPGQGLRLIYYSQIVNDFQKGDIAEGYSVSREKKESFPLTVTSAQKNPTAFYLCASSWYPGQGGEQYFGPGTRLTVT.

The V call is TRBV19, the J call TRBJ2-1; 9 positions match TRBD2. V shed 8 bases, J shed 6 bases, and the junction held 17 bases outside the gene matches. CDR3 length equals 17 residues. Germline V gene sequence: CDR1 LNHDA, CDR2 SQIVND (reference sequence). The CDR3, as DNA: TGTGCCAGTCGTAGGGGTGGAGCTAGCGGGGTCCCCAATGAGCAGTTCTTC. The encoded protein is CASRRGGASGVPNEQFF.

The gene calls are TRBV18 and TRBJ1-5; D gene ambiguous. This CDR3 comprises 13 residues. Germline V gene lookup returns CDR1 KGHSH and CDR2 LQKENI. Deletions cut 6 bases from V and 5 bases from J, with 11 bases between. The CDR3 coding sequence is TGTGCCAGCTCGACCCTGGACGATCAGCCCCAGCATTTT. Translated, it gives CASSTLDDQPQHF.

The CDR3 sequence: CASSPHPGPTYEQYF. In DNA form, the CDR3 reads TGTGCCAGCTCACCACACCCAGGACCCACCTACGAGCAGTACTTC. This rearrangement joins TRBV18 to TRBJ2-7; D is ambiguous. The CDR3 covers 15 residues. Per germline, CDR1 KGHSH and CDR2 LQKENI. The ends were cut back, 1 base at V and 2 bases at J, with 12 bases in the middle.

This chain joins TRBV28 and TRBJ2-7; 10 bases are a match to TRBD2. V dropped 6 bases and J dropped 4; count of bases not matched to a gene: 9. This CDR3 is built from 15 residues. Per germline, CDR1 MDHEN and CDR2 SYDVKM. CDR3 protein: CASRLMPSGSYEQYF. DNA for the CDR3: TGTGCCAGCAGACTCATGCCTAGCGGGAGTTACGAGCAGTACTTC.

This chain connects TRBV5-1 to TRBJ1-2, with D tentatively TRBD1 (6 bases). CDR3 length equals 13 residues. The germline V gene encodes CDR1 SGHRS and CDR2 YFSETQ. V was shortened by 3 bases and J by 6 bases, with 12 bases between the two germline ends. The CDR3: CASSSMGANGYTF. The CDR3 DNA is TGCGCCAGCAGCTCAATGGGGGCTAATGGCTACACCTTC.

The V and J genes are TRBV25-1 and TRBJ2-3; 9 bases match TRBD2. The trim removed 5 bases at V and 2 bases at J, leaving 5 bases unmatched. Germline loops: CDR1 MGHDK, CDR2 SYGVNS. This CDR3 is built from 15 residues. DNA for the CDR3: TGTGCCAGCAGTAAGACTAGCGGAAACACAGATACGCAGTATTTT. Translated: CASSKTSGNTDTQYF.

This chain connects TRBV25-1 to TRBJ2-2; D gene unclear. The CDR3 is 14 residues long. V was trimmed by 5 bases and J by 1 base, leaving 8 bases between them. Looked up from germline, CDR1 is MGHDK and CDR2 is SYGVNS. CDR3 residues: CASSSRLNTGELFF. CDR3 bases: TGTGCCAGCAGTTCCAGGCTGAACACCGGGGAGCTGTTTTTT.

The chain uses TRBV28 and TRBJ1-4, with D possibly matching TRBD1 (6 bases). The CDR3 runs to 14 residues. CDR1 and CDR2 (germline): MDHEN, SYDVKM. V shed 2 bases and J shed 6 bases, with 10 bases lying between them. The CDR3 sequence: CASSLGGPDEKLFF. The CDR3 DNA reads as TGTGCCAGCAGTTTAGGGGGGCCTGATGAAAAACTGTTTTTT.

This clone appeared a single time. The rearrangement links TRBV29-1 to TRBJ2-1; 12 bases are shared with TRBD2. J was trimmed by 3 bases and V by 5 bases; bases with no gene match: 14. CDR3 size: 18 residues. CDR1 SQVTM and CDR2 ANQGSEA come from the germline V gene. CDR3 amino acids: CSVLTPTSGGGRYNEQFF. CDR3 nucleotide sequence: TGCAGCGTTCTGACCCCGACTAGCGGGGGAGGGCGCTACAATGAGCAGTTCTTC.

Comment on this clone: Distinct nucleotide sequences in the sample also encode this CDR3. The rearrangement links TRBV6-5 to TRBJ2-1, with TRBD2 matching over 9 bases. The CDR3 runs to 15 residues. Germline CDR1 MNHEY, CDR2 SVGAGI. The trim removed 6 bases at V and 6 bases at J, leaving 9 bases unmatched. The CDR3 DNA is TGTGCCAGCAGAATGGGGACTAGCATGTCCAATGAGCAGTTCTTC. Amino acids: CASRMGTSMSNEQFF.

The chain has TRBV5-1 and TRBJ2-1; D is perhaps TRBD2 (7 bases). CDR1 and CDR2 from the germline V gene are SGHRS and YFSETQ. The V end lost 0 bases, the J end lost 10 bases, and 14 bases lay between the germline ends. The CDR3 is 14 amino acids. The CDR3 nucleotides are TGCGCCAGCAGCTTGGCTAATGGGGGGGCGGAGCAGTTCTTC. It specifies CASSLANGGAEQFF.

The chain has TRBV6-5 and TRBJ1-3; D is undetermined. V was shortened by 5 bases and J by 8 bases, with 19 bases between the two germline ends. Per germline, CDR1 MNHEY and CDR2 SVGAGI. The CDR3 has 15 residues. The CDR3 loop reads CASSPTVPERDTIYF. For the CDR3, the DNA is TGTGCCAGCAGTCCTACGGTCCCCGAGCGGGACACCATATATTTT.

CDR3 residues: CASSLRGNTGELFF. In nucleotides, the CDR3 is TGTGCCAGCAGTCTCAGGGGGAACACCGGGGAGCTGTTTTTT. This sequence joins TRBV2 and TRBJ2-2; possible D gene TRBD1, 6 bases. From germline, CDR1 is SNHLY and CDR2 FYNNEI. The CDR3 contains 14 residues. Trimming stripped 5 bases from V and 1 base from J, with 8 bases between.

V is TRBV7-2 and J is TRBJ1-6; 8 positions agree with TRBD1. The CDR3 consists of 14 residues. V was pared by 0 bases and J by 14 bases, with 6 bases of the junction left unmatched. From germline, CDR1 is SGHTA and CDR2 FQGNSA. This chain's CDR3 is CASSLARGRLTLHF. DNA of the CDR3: TGTGCCAGCAGCTTAGCCAGGGGGCGCCTGACCCTCCACTTT.

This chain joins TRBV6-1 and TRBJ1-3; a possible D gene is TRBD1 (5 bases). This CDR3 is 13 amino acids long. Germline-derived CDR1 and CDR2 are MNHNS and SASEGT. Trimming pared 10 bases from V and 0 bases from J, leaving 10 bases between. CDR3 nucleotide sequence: TGTGCCACCACAGGATTCTCTGGAAACACCATATATTTT. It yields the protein CATTGFSGNTIYF.

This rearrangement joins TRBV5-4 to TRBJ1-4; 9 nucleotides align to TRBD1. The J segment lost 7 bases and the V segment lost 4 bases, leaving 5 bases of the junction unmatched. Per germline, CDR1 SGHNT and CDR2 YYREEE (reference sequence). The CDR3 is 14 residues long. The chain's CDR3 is CASSQQGAGEKLFF. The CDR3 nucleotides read TGTGCCAGCAGCCAACAGGGGGCGGGTGAAAAACTGTTTTTT.